A selection of T cell receptor beta chains follows, all from one sample in a study of shared clonotypes between healthy human individuals. The data were produced by immunoSEQ multiplex PCR, yet TCRdb's version contains in-frame clones alone and is incomplete. The sample holds 98,000 or so clones, around 68% seen once. The specimen sequenced was memory CD8+ T cells sorted from blood. All receptors come from a woman aged 30 to 39 in good health. Both conserved end residues are part of each CDR3. The D gene is left open where the match is weak. Rows give clone size only sometimes, using once, few, many, or a class for an expanded clone.

>.|TRBV28|TRBJ1-5|.
TGTGCCAGCTGGAAACAGGGTTCTAGCAATCAGCCCCAGCATTTT
CASWKQGSSNQPQHF
>.|TRBV20-1|TRBJ1-2|once
TGCAGTGCTACAGGGGAATATGGCTACACCTTC
CSATGEYGYTF
>.|TRBV6-4|TRBJ2-1|.
TGTGCCAGCAGTGGCCGGGAAAACAATGAGCAGTTCTTC
CASSGRENNEQFF
>.|TRBV2|TRBJ2-7|.
TGCGGGGGCGGGAGCTCCTACGAGCAGTACTTC
CGGGSSYEQYF
>TRBD1|TRBV4-2|TRBJ2-1|few
TGTGCCAGCAGCCAAGAGCGACAGGGGGGGGCCGATGAGCAGTTCTTC
CASSQERQGGADEQFF
>.|TRBV28|TRBJ2-6|.
TGTGCCAGCAGTCCCGGACCTCAGGAGGGGGCCAACGTCCTGACTTTC
CASSPGPQEGANVLTF
>TRBD2|TRBV5-1|TRBJ2-7|.
TGCGCCAGCAGCCCGAGGGGGACTAGCCGGAATCCCTACGAGCAGTACTTC
CASSPRGTSRNPYEQYF
>.|TRBV4-2|TRBJ1-5|.
TGTGCCAGCAGCCAAGATAGAGAAAGCTATCAGCCCCAGCATTTT
CASSQDRESYQPQHF
>.|TRBV6-8|TRBJ1-5|few
TGTGCCAGCAGTCATCAGCCCCAGCATTTT
CASSHQPQHF
>.|TRBV19|TRBJ2-7|.
TGTGCCAGTAGTATTGCCCTGGGGGGCGAGCAGTACTTC
CASSIALGGEQYF
>.|TRBV10-2|TRBJ2-1|.
TGCGCCAGCAGTGAGAATGTGGGACCCAGATACAATGAGCAGTTCTTC
CASSENVGPRYNEQFF
>.|TRBV27|TRBJ2-3|.
TGTGCCAGCAGTTTGGCAGATACGCAGTATTTT
CASSLADTQYF
>.|TRBV5-1|TRBJ1-2|.
TGCGCCAGCAGCTTGGCCCAGATTGGCTACACCTTC
CASSLAQIGYTF
>TRBD1|TRBV27|TRBJ2-1|.
TGTGCCAGCAGACAGGGGAATGAGCAGTTCTTC
CASRQGNEQFF
>.|TRBV5-6|TRBJ2-6|.
TGTGCCAGCAGCGCAGCACAGGGTCGCTATGCTGGGGCCAACGTCCTGACTTTC
CASSAAQGRYAGANVLTF
>.|TRBV23-1|TRBJ2-3|.
TGCGCCAGCAGTCATGGAACGGGTGGAGCGGATACGCAGTATTTT
CASSHGTGGADTQYF